The 25 T cell receptor beta chains below come from one sample, sequenced in a study of identical twins. TCRdb processed the 5' RACE reads anew with MiXCR; each CDR3 protein has one entry. The sample yields 1.5 million to 2 million distinct CDR3 sequences, about 32% seen once. Sequenced sample: cord blood. The receptors shown here come from a newborn girl in good health.

The V call is TRBV20-1, the J call TRBJ1-6; D is possibly TRBD1 (5 bases). Looked up from germline, CDR1 is DFQATT and CDR2 is SNEGSKA (reference sequence). The CDR3 extends over 16 amino acids. V was pared by 6 bases and J by 0 bases, with 15 bases between. The CDR3 loop is CSAPGAGRSYNSPLHF. In nucleotides, the CDR3 is TGCAGTGCCCCCGGGGCAGGGCGCTCCTATAATTCACCCCTCCACTTT.

About this clonotype itself: At one end the junction does not follow the germline gene, possibly because of a read error. This sequence joins TRBV4-1 and TRBJ2-5; D gene ambiguous. The germline V gene encodes CDR1 MGHRA and CDR2 YSYEKL. The CDR3 covers 13 residues. The CDR3 region is CASSQLYQETRYF. The CDR3 nucleotides are TGCGCCAGCAGCCAACTGTACCAAGAGACCCGGTACTTC.

This chain connects TRBV7-2 to TRBJ2-4; TRBD2 aligns across 13 bases. The DNA end favors TRBJ2-7, so the J call may be wrong. This CDR3 contains 15 residues. The V gene's germline CDR1 is SGHTA and CDR2 FQGNSA. The CDR3 region has the DNA TGTGCCAGCGGCTGGACTAGCGGGAGCACCTACGAGCAGTACTTC. As protein: CASGWTSGSTYEQYF.

This clonotype was observed a few times. V and J are TRBV6-5 and TRBJ1-4; 9 nucleotides agree with TRBD1. J gave up 14 bases and V 2 bases, and 6 bases lay outside the gene matches. This CDR3 spans 13 amino acids. The germline CDR1 and CDR2 sequences are MNHEY and SVGAGI. CDR3 in DNA: TGTGCCAGCAGTTACGGGGGACAGGGAGACCTGTTTTTT. This gives the protein CASSYGGQGDLFF.

This clonotype was counted many times. The chain joins TRBV12-3 or TRBV12-4 to TRBJ1-5; TRBD1 matches 7 bases. Trimming at V came to 6 bases and at J to 2 bases, leaving 4 bases not matched to a gene. The CDR3 is 14 residues long. The CDR3, as DNA: TGTGCCAGCAGGGCCACAGGGGGCAATCAGCCCCAGCATTTT. Translating it yields CASRATGGNQPQHF.

This clonotype was counted only a few times. The rearrangement uses TRBV20-1 and TRBJ2-5; TRBD2 matches at 8 bases. Germline CDR1 reads DFQATT; CDR2 reads SNEGSKA (reference sequence). The CDR3 totals 11 residues. Trimming removed 3 bases from V and 12 bases from J; junction bases left unmatched: 6. The CDR3 here is CSASGLAGEYF. DNA of the CDR3: TGCAGTGCTAGTGGACTAGCTGGGGAGTACTTC.

The chain couples TRBV24-1 to TRBJ2-2, with D unclear. The CDR3 is 15 amino acids. Trimming removed 2 bases from V and 8 bases from J, with 14 bases in between. Per the germline V gene, CDR1 is KGHDR and CDR2 is SFDVKD. This chain's CDR3 is CATSDSRQLWGELFF. CDR3 DNA sequence: TGTGCCACCAGTGATTCTCGGCAACTTTGGGGGGAGCTGTTTTTT.

This clonotype was observed a few times. J is TRBJ2-3 and V is TRBV4-2; tentatively, D is TRBD2 (5 bases). Looked up from germline, CDR1 is LGHNA and CDR2 is YNFKEQ. V lost 4 bases and J lost 3, with 11 bases in between. This CDR3 has 14 amino acids. The chain's CDR3 is CASSRRTHTDTQYF. The CDR3 nucleotides are TGTGCCAGCAGCCGAAGGACTCATACAGATACGCAGTATTTT.

The chain recombines TRBV7-9 with TRBJ2-7; D is unclear. V lost 2 bases, J lost 7 bases, and 12 bases lay in between. Germline lookup yields CDR1 SEHNR and CDR2 FQNEAQ (reference sequence). CDR3 length: 13 amino acids. CDR3 nucleotide sequence: TGTGCCAGCAGCTTAAGTGGCGGTCAGGAGCAGTACTTC. Its translation: CASSLSGGQEQYF.

The chain links TRBV14 to TRBJ2-1; unclear D gene. CDR1 is SGHDN, CDR2 FVKESK, per germline. The CDR3 is 12 amino acids. V lost 4 bases, J lost 12 bases, and 13 bases lay in between. This CDR3 reads CASSLVPYGQFF. In nucleotides, the CDR3 is TGTGCCAGCAGCCTGGTGCCCTACGGGCAGTTCTTC.

The chain couples TRBV3-1 to TRBJ2-4; tentative D call: TRBD2 (5 bases). With the DNA end fitting TRBJ2-5 better, the J assignment may be wrong. CDR3 length: 18 amino acids. Germline CDR1 reads LGHDT; CDR2 reads YNNKEL (reference sequence). The CDR3 loop is CASSRSEARGRLRETQYF. The CDR3, as DNA: TGTGCCAGCAGCCGGTCGGAGGCTAGAGGGCGGTTGCGAGAGACCCAGTACTTC.

The chain is built from TRBV10-3 and TRBJ2-3, with TRBD2 identical over 7 bases. This CDR3 has 17 residues. The V and J ends lost 0 bases and 1 base, in that order; junction bases with no gene match: 7. The germline V gene has CDR1 ENHRY and CDR2 SYGVKD. CDR3 bases: TGTGCCATCAGTGAGTCCGGGAGGAGGGTTGGCACAGATACGCAGTATTTT. This codes for CAISESGRRVGTDTQYF.

The gene calls are TRBV7-8 and TRBJ2-4; 11 bases agree with TRBD2. Germline lookup yields CDR1 SGHVS and CDR2 FQNEAQ. The CDR3 has 20 residues. V trimming: 5 bases; J trimming: 0 bases; junction bases outside the gene matches: 15. CDR3 loop: CASSQKRLAGGFGAKNIQYF. CDR3 DNA sequence: TGTGCCAGCAGCCAAAAGAGGCTAGCGGGAGGATTCGGAGCCAAAAACATTCAGTACTTC.

The chain recombines TRBV28 with TRBJ1-5; D is unresolved. Between the trimmed V and J ends, which lost 1 base and 4 bases, there was a span of 14 bases. The CDR3 loop spans 16 amino acids. Germline CDR1 is MDHEN and CDR2 is SYDVKM. This CDR3 is CASSLFSVPRNQPQHF. CDR3 in DNA: TGTGCCAGCAGTTTATTTTCGGTTCCCCGTAATCAGCCCCAGCATTTT.

This clonotype was seen more than once but under ten times. The chain employs TRBV4-1 and TRBJ1-2, with 8 bases matching TRBD1. The CDR3 has 16 residues. Trimming cost V 0 bases and J 6 bases; bases outside gene matches: 9. Germline V gives CDR1 MGHRA, CDR2 YSYEKL. Written as DNA, the CDR3 is TGCGCCAGCAGCCAAGAAGTGTGGCAGGGGGCCCATGGCTACACCTTC. This gives the protein CASSQEVWQGAHGYTF.

This clonotype was seen only a few times. The chain recombines TRBV27 with TRBJ2-7, with TRBD2 matching over 11 bases. Germline V gene sequence: CDR1 MNHEY, CDR2 SMNVEV (reference sequence). The CDR3 consists of 15 residues. V lost 8 bases to trimming and J lost 4 bases; unmatched junction nucleotides: 10. The CDR3 DNA reads as TGTGCCAGCCTTTCCCTAGCGGGGGGAGGTTACGAGCAGTACTTC. Amino acids: CASLSLAGGGYEQYF.

The rearrangement joins TRBV4-2 to TRBJ1-2, with 7 bases aligning to TRBD1. This CDR3 comprises 16 residues. Germline V gene data show CDR1 as LGHNA and CDR2 as YNFKEQ. Unmatched junction bases numbered 11, after V lost 2 bases and J lost 5 bases. Here the CDR3 reads CASSQSGGGPAYGYTF. The CDR3 nucleotides read TGTGCCAGCAGCCAATCAGGGGGGGGCCCCGCGTATGGCTACACCTTC.

This clonotype has a handful of counts. The chain recombines TRBV3-1 with TRBJ1-2; 7 bases fit TRBD1. CDR1 and CDR2 from the germline V gene are LGHDT and YNNKEL (reference sequence). CDR3 size: 14 residues. Unmatched junction bases numbered 8, after V lost 4 bases and J lost 6 bases. The CDR3 DNA reads as TGTGCCAGCAGCCGCCCCGGACAGGCTGATGGCTACACCTTC. Translation: CASSRPGQADGYTF.

This clonotype came up many times. The chain couples TRBV12-3 or TRBV12-4 to TRBJ1-2; the match to TRBD1 covers 10 bases. The CDR3 is 15 residues long. J was trimmed by 8 bases and V by 3 bases; bases with no gene match: 9. The CDR3, as DNA: TGTGCCAGCAGTTTTTATGGGACAGGGGTTCGCGGCTACACCTTC. It yields the protein CASSFYGTGVRGYTF.

V gene TRBV20-1 combines with J gene TRBJ2-3; TRBD2 matches 10 bases. The CDR3 is 21 residues long. Per germline, CDR1 DFQATT and CDR2 SNEGSKA (reference sequence). The J segment lost 1 base and the V segment lost 3 bases, leaving 22 bases of the junction unmatched. In DNA form, the CDR3 reads TGCAGTGCTAGGGACGTTCCCGGGGGACTAGCGCCCGGATTGGGCACAGATACGCAGTATTTT. Amino acids: CSARDVPGGLAPGLGTDTQYF.

The chain has TRBV28 and TRBJ1-3; TRBD1 might be the D (5 bases). CDR3 size: 14 residues. Germline lookup yields CDR1 MDHEN and CDR2 SYDVKM. V was clipped by 4 bases and J by 1 base, with 8 bases between them. The CDR3 region is CASSSGTSGNTIYF. CDR3 DNA sequence: TGTGCCAGCAGTTCCGGGACTTCTGGAAACACCATATATTTT.

This chain joins TRBV14 and TRBJ2-1, with a weak D call TRBD2 (5 bases). Germline V gives CDR1 SGHDN, CDR2 FVKESK. The CDR3 spans 16 residues. V was trimmed by 4 bases and J by 3 bases, leaving 16 bases between them. As DNA, the CDR3 is TGTGCCAGCAGCCGCCAGACTGGCGGGTTCTACAATGAGCAGTTCTTC. Translation gives CASSRQTGGFYNEQFF.

The chain links TRBV10-3 to TRBJ2-7, with 9 bases matching TRBD1. Germline values: CDR1 ENHRY, CDR2 SYGVKD. J lost 7 bases, V lost 5 bases, and 3 bases had no gene match. This CDR3 has 12 residues. This chain's CDR3 is CAISTGTGEQYF. CDR3 sequence (DNA): TGTGCCATCAGTACTGGGACAGGGGAGCAGTACTTC.

In this sample, this clonotype turned up a few times. The rearrangement links TRBV5-1 to TRBJ1-1, with 8 bases that match TRBD1. From germline, CDR1 is SGHRS and CDR2 YFSETQ. Trimming removed 3 bases from V and 4 bases from J; junction bases left unmatched: 8. This CDR3 is built from 15 residues. CDR3 in amino acids: CASSSRTGSFTEAFF. In DNA form, the CDR3 reads TGCGCCAGCAGCTCGAGGACAGGGTCATTCACTGAAGCTTTCTTT.

This clonotype has only a few counts. The genes are TRBV15 and TRBJ1-5, with D perhaps TRBD1 (5 bases). Looked up from germline, CDR1 is LNHNV and CDR2 is YYDKDF (reference sequence). The CDR3 loop spans 12 amino acids. V dropped 2 bases and J dropped 9 bases, with 8 bases sitting between them. Here the CDR3 DNA reads TGTGCCACCAGCAGACAGGGAGGGCCCCAGCATTTT. Amino acid sequence: CATSRQGGPQHF. The full variable domain, in which reference TRBV15 and TRBJ1-5 provide the parts outside the CDR3, is DAMVIQNPRYQVTQFGKPVTLSCSQTLNHNVMYWYQQKSSQAPKLLFHYYDKDFNNEADTPDNFQSRRPNTSFCFLDIRSPGLGDTAMYLCATSRQGGPQHFGDGTRLSIL.